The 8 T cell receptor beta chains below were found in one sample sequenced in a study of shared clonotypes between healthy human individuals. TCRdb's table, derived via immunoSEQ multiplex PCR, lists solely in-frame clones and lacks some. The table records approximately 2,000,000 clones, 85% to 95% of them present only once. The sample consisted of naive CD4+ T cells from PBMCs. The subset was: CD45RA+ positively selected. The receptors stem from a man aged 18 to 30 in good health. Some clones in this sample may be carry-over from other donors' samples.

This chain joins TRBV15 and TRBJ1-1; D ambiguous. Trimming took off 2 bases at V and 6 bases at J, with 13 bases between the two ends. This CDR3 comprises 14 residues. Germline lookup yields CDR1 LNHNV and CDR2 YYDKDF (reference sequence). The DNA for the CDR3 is TGTGCCACCAGCAGAACCCAGACGGGAGCTGAAGCTTTCTTT. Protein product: CATSRTQTGAEAFF.

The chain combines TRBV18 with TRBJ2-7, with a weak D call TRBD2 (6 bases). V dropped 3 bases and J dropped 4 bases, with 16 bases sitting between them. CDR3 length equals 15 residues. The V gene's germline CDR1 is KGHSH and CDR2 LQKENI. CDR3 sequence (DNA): TGTGCCAGCTCACCCCGGGGGAACAGCGTTTACGAGCAGTACTTC. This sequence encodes CASSPRGNSVYEQYF.

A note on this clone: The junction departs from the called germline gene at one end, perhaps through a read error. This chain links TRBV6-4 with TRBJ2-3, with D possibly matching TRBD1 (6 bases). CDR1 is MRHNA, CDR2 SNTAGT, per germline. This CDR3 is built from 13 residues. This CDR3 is CASSDTSQGLVFF. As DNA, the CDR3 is TGTGCCAGCAGTGACACTTCGCAGGGGTTGGTATTTTTT.

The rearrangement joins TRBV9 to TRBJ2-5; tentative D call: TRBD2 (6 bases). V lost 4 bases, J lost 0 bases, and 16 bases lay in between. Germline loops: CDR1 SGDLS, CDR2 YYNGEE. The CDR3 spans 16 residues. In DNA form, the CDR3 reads TGTGCCAGCAGCCCAGGAGAGCGGGCGTACCAAGAGACCCAGTACTTC. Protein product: CASSPGERAYQETQYF.

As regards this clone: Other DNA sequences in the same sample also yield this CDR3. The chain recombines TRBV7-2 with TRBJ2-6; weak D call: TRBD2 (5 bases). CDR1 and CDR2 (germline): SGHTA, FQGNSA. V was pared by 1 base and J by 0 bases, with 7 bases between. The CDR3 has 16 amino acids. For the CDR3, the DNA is TGTGCCAGCAGCTTAGTCGGGAACTCTGGGGCCAACGTCCTGACTTTC. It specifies CASSLVGNSGANVLTF.

CDR3 nucleotide sequence: TGTGCCAGCAGCCAAATGGGTGATTATGGCTACACCTTC. It specifies CASSQMGDYGYTF. The V gene is TRBV14, the J gene TRBJ1-2; D is ambiguous. Germline CDR1 SGHDN, CDR2 FVKESK. This CDR3 contains 13 residues. Trimming left V 2 bases short and J 5 bases short, with 9 bases between.

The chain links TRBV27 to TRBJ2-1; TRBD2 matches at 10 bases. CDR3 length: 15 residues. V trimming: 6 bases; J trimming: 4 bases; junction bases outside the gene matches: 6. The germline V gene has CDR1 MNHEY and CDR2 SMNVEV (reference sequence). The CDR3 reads CASSALAGVYNEQFF. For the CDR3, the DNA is TGTGCCAGCAGCGCCCTAGCGGGAGTGTACAATGAGCAGTTCTTC.

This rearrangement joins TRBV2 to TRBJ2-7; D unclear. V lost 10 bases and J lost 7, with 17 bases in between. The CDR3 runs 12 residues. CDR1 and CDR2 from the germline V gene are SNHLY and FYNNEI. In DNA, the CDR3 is TGTGCCAACCGGCGCGTGGGTTTGGAGCAGTACTTC. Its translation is CANRRVGLEQYF.